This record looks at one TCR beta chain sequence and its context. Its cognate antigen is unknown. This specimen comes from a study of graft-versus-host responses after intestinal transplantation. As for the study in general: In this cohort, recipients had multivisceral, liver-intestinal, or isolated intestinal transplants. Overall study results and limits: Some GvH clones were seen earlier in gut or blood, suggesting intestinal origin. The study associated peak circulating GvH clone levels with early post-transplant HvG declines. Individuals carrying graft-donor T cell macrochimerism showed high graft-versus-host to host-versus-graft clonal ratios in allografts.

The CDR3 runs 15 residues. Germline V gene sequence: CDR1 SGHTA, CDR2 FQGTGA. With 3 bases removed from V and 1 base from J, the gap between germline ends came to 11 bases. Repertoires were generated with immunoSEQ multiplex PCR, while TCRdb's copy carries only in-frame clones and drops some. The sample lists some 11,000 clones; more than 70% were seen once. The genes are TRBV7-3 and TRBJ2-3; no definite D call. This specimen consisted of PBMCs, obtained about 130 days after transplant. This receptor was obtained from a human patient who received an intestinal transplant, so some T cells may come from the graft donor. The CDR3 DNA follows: TGTGCCAGCAGCTTCGGTGGTGGGCGCACAGATACGCAGTATTTT. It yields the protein CASSFGGGRTDTQYF. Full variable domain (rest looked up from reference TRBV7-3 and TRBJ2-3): GAGVSQTPSNKVTEKGKYVELRCDPISGHTALYWYRQSLGQGPEFLIYFQGTGAADDSGLPNDRFFAVRPEGSVSTLKIQRTERGDSAVYLCASSFGGGRTDTQYFGPGTRLTVL.